What follows are 3 T cell receptor beta chains derived from one specimen sequenced in a study of technical replicates of blood from a few donors. This table comes from immunoSEQ multiplex PCR, and its TCRdb copy is limited to in-frame clones, with some not included. Of roughly 65,000 clones in the sample, approximately 86% are singletons; the top ten hold approximately 4.7%. Sequencing was carried out using PBMCs. These receptors were collected from a human donor in good health. Some clones in this sample may be carry-over from other donors' samples.

The V gene is TRBV5-6, the J gene TRBJ2-7; 8 nucleotides match TRBD2. Trimming removed 2 bases from V and 2 bases from J; junction bases left unmatched: 6. CDR3 size: 15 residues. Per germline, CDR1 SGHDT and CDR2 YYEEEE. CDR3 bases: TGTGCCAGCAGCTTAGGCGGGGGGCCCCCCTACGAGCAGTACTTC. Translation gives CASSLGGGPPYEQYF. The full variable domain, completed using reference TRBV5-6 and TRBJ2-7, is DAGVTQSPTHLIKTRGQQVTLRCSPKSGHDTVSWYQQALGQGPQFIFQYYEEEERQRGNFPDRFSGHQFPNYSSELNVNALLLGDSALYLCASSLGGGPPYEQYFGPGTRLTVT.

The genes are TRBV4-3 and TRBJ1-4; 12 nucleotides line up with TRBD1. CDR3 length: 16 residues. The V and J ends lost 0 bases and 11 bases, in that order; junction bases with no gene match: 7. Germline CDR1 is LGHNA and CDR2 is YSLEER. The CDR3 loop reads CASSQELPGQGAKLFF. The CDR3 DNA is TGCGCCAGCAGCCAAGAACTACCGGGACAGGGGGCTAAACTGTTTTTT.

The CDR3 nucleotides are TGTGCCAGCAGCAAGACAGAGCTCGGCTACACCTTC. Encoded protein: CASSKTELGYTF. The V and J genes are TRBV13 and TRBJ1-2; possible D gene TRBD1, 5 bases. V dropped 5 bases and J dropped 8 bases, with 12 bases sitting between them. This CDR3 is 12 amino acids long. The germline gives CDR1 PRHDT, CDR2 FYEKMQ (reference sequence).